Listed below are T cell receptor beta chains from one sample, sequenced in a study of blood T cell repertoires in COVID-19. Profiled with immunoSEQ multiplex PCR; TCRdb holds only in-frame clones, not every one. The table has about 300,000 clones, roughly 91% seen once; the top ten hold roughly 5%. Sequenced: peripheral blood. The source of these receptors is a man aged 35 to 55 with acute or convalescent COVID-19. Both conserved end residues are part of each CDR3. The order of the fields is CDR3 DNA, CDR3 protein, J gene, clone size, V gene, D gene. A D gene is named only where the DNA matches it firmly. Expanded clones are given a class, and other clones once, few, many or no size at all.

CDR3 DNA: TGTGCCAGCAGGTCGGGACTAGCGACAGATACGCAGTATTTT; CDR3 protein: CASRSGLATDTQYF; J gene: TRBJ2-3; clone size: -; V gene: TRBV2; D gene: TRBD2
CDR3 DNA: TGTGCCAGCAGTTCGTCAGGGGAGATACGCTCACCCCTCCACTTT; CDR3 protein: CASSSSGEIRSPLHF; J gene: TRBJ1-6; clone size: few; V gene: TRBV6-2/TRBV6-3; D gene: -
CDR3 DNA: TGTGCCAGCATTTCGCCCGGTTTTGAGCAGTACTTC; CDR3 protein: CASISPGFEQYF; J gene: TRBJ2-7; clone size: once; V gene: TRBV6-5; D gene: -
CDR3 DNA: TGTGCCAGCAGCCCTGTAGGACAGGGCAATGAGCAGTTCTTC; CDR3 protein: CASSPVGQGNEQFF; J gene: TRBJ2-1; clone size: -; V gene: TRBV5-6; D gene: TRBD1
CDR3 DNA: TGCGCCAGCAGTGAGTCGGGGGACTACTACAATGAGCAGTTCTTC; CDR3 protein: CASSESGDYYNEQFF; J gene: TRBJ2-1; clone size: few; V gene: TRBV10-1; D gene: TRBD2
CDR3 DNA: TGCGCCAGCAGCCAGGGACAGGCAAGCTCCTACGAGCAGTACTTC; CDR3 protein: CASSQGQASSYEQYF; J gene: TRBJ2-7; clone size: -; V gene: TRBV5-1; D gene: TRBD1
CDR3 DNA: TGTGCCAGCATGGAGGGACTAGCGGGGGGGCAGGAGACCCAGTACTTC; CDR3 protein: CASMEGLAGGQETQYF; J gene: TRBJ2-5; clone size: -; V gene: TRBV2; D gene: TRBD2
CDR3 DNA: TGCAGCGTTGAAGATCGGAGACAGGGGGCCCCCTTCTATGGCTACACCTTC; CDR3 protein: CSVEDRRQGAPFYGYTF; J gene: TRBJ1-2; clone size: -; V gene: TRBV29-1; D gene: TRBD1
CDR3 DNA: TGTGCCAGCACCCTCTTCCGGAGCTCCTATAATTCACCCCTCCACTTT; CDR3 protein: CASTLFRSSYNSPLHF; J gene: TRBJ1-6; clone size: -; V gene: TRBV2; D gene: -
CDR3 DNA: TGCGCCAGCAGCTCGACAGGGGAGGGTTCACCCCTCCACTTT; CDR3 protein: CASSSTGEGSPLHF; J gene: TRBJ1-6; clone size: -; V gene: TRBV5-1; D gene: TRBD1